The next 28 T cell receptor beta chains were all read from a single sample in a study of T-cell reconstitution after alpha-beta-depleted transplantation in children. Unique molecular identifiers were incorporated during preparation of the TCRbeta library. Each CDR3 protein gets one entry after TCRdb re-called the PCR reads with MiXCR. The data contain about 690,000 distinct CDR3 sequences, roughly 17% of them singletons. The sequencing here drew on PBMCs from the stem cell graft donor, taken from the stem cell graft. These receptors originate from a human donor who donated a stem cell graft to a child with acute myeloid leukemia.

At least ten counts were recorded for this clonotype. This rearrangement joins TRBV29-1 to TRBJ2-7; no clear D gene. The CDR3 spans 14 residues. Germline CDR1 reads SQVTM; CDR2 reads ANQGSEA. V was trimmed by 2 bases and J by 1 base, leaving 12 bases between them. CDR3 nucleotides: TGCAGCGTTGAAATTTCGGAACCTTCCTACGAGCAGTACTTC. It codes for CSVEISEPSYEQYF.

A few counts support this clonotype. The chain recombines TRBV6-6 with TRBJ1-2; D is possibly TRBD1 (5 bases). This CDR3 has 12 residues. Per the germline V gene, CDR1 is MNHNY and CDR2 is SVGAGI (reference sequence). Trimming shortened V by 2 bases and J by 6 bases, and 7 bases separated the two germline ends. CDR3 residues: CASSYGGNGYTF. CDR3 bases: TGTGCCAGCAGTTACGGGGGGAATGGCTACACCTTC.

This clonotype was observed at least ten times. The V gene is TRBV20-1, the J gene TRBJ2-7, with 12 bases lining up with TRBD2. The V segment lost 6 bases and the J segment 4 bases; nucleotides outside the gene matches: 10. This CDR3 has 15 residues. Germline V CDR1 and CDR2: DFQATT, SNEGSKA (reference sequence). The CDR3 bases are TGCAGTGCCCGACCCGGACTAGCGGGGTTGTACGAGCAGTACTTC. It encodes CSARPGLAGLYEQYF.

The CDR3 nucleotides are TGTGCCAGCAGTCAGGGGCCGTCCTACGAGCAGTACTTC. Its protein product is CASSQGPSYEQYF. The rearrangement uses TRBV12-3 or TRBV12-4 and TRBJ2-7, with D perhaps matching TRBD1 (6 bases). This CDR3 is 13 amino acids long. Trimming pared 5 bases from V and 1 base from J, leaving 9 bases between.

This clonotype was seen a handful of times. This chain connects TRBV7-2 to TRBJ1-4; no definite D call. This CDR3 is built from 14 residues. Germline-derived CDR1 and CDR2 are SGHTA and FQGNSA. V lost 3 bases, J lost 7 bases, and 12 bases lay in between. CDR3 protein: CASSLTGRGEKLFF. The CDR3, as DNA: TGTGCCAGCAGCTTGACCGGGCGGGGTGAAAAACTGTTTTTT.

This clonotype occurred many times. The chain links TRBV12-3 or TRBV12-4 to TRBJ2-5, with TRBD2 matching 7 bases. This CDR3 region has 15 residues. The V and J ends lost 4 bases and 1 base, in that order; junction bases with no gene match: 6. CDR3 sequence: CASSYLPGGQETQYF. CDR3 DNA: TGTGCCAGCAGTTATCTTCCGGGGGGCCAAGAGACCCAGTACTTC.

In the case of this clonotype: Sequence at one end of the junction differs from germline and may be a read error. In DNA form, the CDR3 reads TGTGCCAGCAGTTATGATTCGGGGACAGATACCCAGTATTTT. It encodes CASSYDSGTDTQYF. This rearrangement joins TRBV6-5 to TRBJ2-3; 7 nucleotides match TRBD1. The CDR3 has 14 residues. Germline V lookup: CDR1 MNHEY, CDR2 SVGAGI.

The CDR3 coding sequence is TGTGCCACCAGTGACGCGGGACAGGGGGCCACCGGGGAGCTGTTTTTT. Residues: CATSDAGQGATGELFF. The J gene is TRBJ2-2, the V gene TRBV24-1, with 12 positions matching TRBD1. This CDR3 contains 16 residues. Germline CDR1 is KGHDR and CDR2 is SFDVKD. V dropped 4 bases and J dropped 4; count of bases not matched to a gene: 3.

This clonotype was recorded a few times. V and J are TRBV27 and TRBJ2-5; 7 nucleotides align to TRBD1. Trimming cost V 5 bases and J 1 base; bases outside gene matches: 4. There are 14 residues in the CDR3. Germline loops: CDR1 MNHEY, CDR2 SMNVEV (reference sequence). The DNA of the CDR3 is TGTGCCAGCAGTGCAACAGGGGTCCAAGAGACCCAGTACTTC. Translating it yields CASSATGVQETQYF.

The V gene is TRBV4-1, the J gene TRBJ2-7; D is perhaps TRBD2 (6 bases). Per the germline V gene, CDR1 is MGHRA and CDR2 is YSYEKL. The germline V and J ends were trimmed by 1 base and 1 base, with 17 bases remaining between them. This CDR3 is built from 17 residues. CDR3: CASSQAPPGEGSYEQYF. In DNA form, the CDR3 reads TGCGCCAGCAGCCAAGCGCCGCCGGGAGAAGGGTCCTACGAGCAGTACTTC.

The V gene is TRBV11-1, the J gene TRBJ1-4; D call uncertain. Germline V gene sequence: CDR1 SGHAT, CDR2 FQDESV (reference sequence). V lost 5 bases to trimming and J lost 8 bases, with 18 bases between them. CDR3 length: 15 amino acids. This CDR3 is CASSPLVSRNEKLFF. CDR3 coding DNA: TGTGCCAGCAGCCCCTTAGTATCCAGGAACGAAAAACTGTTTTTT.

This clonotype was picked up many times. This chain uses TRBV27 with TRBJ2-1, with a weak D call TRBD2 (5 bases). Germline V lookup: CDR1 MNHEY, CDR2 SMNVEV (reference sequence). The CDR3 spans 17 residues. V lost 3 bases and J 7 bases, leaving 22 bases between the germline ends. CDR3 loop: CASSFFRADTPGNEQFF. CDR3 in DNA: TGTGCCAGCAGTTTTTTTCGGGCAGATACTCCGGGAAATGAGCAGTTCTTC.

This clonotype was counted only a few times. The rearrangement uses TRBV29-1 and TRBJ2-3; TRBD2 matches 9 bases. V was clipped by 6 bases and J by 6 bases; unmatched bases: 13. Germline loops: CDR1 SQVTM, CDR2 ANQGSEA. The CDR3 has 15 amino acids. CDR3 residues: CSVPSTSGPEDTQYF. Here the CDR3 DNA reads TGCAGCGTGCCTTCGACTAGCGGACCTGAGGATACGCAGTATTTT.

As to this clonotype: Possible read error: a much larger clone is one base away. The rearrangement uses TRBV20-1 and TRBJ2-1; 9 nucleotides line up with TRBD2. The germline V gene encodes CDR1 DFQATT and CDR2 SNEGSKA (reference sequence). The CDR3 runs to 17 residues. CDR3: CCASLWGLASSYNEQFF. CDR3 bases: TGCTGTGCTAGCCTTTGGGGACTAGCAAGCTCCTACAATGAGCAGTTCTTC.

For the CDR3, the DNA is TGTGCCAGCGGTGGGTCAACTAATGAAAAACTGTTTTTT. Translation gives CASGGSTNEKLFF. The V call is TRBV12-3 or TRBV12-4, the J call TRBJ1-4, with D unresolved. The ends were cut back, 8 bases at V and 0 bases at J, with 7 bases in the middle. The CDR3 loop spans 13 amino acids.

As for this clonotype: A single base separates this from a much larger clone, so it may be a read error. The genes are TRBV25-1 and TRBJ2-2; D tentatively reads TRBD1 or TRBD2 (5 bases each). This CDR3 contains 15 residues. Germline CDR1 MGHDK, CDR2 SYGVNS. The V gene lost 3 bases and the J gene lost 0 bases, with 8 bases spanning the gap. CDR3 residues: CASSDWGSNTGELFF. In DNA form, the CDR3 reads TGTGCCAGCAGTGACTGGGGGTCGAACACCGGGGAGCTGTTTTTT.

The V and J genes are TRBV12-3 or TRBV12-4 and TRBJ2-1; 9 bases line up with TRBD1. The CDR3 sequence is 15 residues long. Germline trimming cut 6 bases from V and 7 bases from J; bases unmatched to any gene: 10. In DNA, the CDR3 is TGTGCCAGCAGCACTCTACCGACAGGGGGTAATGAGCAGTTCTTC. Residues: CASSTLPTGGNEQFF.

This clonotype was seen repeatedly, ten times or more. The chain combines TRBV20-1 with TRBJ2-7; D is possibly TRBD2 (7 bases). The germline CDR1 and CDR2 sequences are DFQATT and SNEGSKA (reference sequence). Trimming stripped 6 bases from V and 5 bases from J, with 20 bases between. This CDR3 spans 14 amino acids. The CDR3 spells CSAPGGGPENEQYF. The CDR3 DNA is TGCAGTGCCCCTGGGGGGGGGCCGGAGAACGAGCAGTACTTC.

As DNA, the CDR3 is TGCAGTGCTACGAAGACGTCTGGCGGGGAGCTGTTTTTT. It is translated as CSATKTSGGELFF. The rearrangement uses TRBV20-1 and TRBJ2-2; D call uncertain. The CDR3 is 13 amino acids. Germline loops: CDR1 DFQATT, CDR2 SNEGSKA (reference sequence). With 4 bases removed from V and 7 bases from J, the gap between germline ends came to 13 bases.

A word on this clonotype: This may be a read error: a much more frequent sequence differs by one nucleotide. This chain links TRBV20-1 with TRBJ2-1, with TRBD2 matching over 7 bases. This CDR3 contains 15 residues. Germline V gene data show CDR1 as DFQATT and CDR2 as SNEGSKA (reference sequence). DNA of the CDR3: TGCAGTGCTCTTCATGGGACTACCTCCTACAATGAGCAGGTCTTC. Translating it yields CSALHGTTSYNEQVF.

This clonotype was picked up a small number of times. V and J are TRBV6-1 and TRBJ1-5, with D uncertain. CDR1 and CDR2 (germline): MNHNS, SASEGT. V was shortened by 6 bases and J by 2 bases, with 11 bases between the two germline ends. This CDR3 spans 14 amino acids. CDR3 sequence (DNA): TGTGCCAGCAGGCCCTACGGGGGCAATCAGCCCCAGCATTTT. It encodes CASRPYGGNQPQHF.

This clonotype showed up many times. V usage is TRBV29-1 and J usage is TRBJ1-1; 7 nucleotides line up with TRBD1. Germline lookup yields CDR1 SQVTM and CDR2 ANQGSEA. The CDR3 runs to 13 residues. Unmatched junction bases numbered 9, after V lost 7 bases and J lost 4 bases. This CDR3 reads CSAETGVGTEAFF. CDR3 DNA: TGCAGCGCAGAAACAGGGGTAGGCACTGAAGCTTTCTTT.

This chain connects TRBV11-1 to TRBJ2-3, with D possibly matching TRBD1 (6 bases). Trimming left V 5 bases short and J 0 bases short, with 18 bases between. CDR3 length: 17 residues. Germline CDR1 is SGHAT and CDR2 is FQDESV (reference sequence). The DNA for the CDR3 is TGTGCCAGCAGCCTCGAAGAACAGGGAATTAGCACAGATACGCAGTATTTT. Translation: CASSLEEQGISTDTQYF.

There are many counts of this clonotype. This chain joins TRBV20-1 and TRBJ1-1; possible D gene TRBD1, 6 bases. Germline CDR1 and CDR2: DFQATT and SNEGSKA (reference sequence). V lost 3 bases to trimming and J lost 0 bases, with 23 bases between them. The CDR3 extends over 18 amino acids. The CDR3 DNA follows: TGCAGTGCTAGCCCCTTCTTCTCCGGGGGCGCACTGAACACTGAAGCTTTCTTT. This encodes CSASPFFSGGALNTEAFF.

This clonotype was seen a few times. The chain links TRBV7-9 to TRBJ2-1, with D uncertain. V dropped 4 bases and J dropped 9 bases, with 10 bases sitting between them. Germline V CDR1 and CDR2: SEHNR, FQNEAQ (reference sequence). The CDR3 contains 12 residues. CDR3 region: CASSSTLIEQFF. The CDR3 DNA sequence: TGTGCCAGCAGCTCAACGCTAATTGAGCAGTTCTTC.

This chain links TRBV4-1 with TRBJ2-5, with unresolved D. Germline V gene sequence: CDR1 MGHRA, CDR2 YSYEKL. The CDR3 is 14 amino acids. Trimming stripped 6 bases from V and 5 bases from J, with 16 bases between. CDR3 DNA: TGCGCCAGCAGTCCGGGCTCTAAAGCGGAGACCCAGTACTTC. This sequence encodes CASSPGSKAETQYF.

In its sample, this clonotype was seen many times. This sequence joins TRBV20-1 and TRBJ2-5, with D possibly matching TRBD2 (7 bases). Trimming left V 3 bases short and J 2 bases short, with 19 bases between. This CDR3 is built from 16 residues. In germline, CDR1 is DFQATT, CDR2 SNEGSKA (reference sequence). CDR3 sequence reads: CSASGGPNHPQETQYF. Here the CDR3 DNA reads TGCAGTGCTAGCGGGGGGCCCAACCACCCTCAAGAGACCCAGTACTTC.

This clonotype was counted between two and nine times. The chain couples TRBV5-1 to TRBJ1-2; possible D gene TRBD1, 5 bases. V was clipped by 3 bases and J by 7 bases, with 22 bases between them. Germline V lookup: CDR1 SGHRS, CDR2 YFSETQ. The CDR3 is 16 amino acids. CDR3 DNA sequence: TGCGCCAGCAGCTCGTACTCCGGGGGGGACGGACTTGGCTACACCTTC. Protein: CASSSYSGGDGLGYTF.